Listed below are T cell receptor beta chains from one sample, sequenced in a study of cytomegalovirus exposure and HLA in healthy donors. Produced via immunoSEQ multiplex PCR; TCRdb's table is partial and in-frame only. The sample data list fewer than 150,000 clones. Sample: PBMCs. The receptor set was obtained from a man in his forties or fifties in good health and CMV-seronegative. Both conserved end residues are part of each CDR3. The D gene is left open where the match is weak.

TGTGCCAGCTCACCAACAGGAACCTACGAGCAGTACTTC	CASSPTGTYEQYF	TRBV18	TRBJ2-7	13	-
TGTGCCAGCAGCTCCCGGGAGGGGGGCCTAGCCTACGAGCAGTACTTC	CASSSREGGLAYEQYF	TRBV7-6	TRBJ2-7	16	TRBD2
TGTGCCAGTAGTAACCAGGTGAATGAGCAGTTCTTC	CASSNQVNEQFF	TRBV19	TRBJ2-1	12	-
TGTGCCAGCAGCCCGGACAGGGCGAACACCGGGGAGCTGTTTTTT	CASSPDRANTGELFF	TRBV7-7	TRBJ2-2	15	TRBD1
TGTGCCAGCAGTCCCCCGACAGGGCTGTGGGCTTTCTTT	CASSPPTGLWAFF	TRBV25-1	TRBJ1-1	13	TRBD1
TGCGCCAGCAGCCAAGGTAGAGAAGAGACCCAGTACTTC	CASSQGREETQYF	TRBV4-3	TRBJ2-5	13	-
TGTGCCAGCAGCTTAGGGCCTAGAGCGGGGCAGGAGACCCAGTACTTC	CASSLGPRAGQETQYF	TRBV7-2	TRBJ2-5	16	TRBD2
TGTGCCAGCAGCCCGTTGACAGGGGGCCCCTACGAGCAGTACTTC	CASSPLTGGPYEQYF	TRBV5-6	TRBJ2-7	15	TRBD1
TGTGCCAGCAGCTTGGCGCGGGACAGGGAAATGGATGGCTACACCTTC	CASSLARDREMDGYTF	TRBV5-6	TRBJ1-2	16	TRBD1
TGTGCCAGCAGTTACGAAGGGGGATCTAGCACAGATACGCAGTATTTT	CASSYEGGSSTDTQYF	TRBV6-5	TRBJ2-3	16	-
TGTGCCAGCAGCGGACAGGGGGCGGGGGGCTACACCTTC	CASSGQGAGGYTF	TRBV7-8	TRBJ1-2	13	TRBD1
TGTGCCAGCAGCTCCCGACAGGCAGCCGAAGCTTTCTTT	CASSSRQAAEAFF	TRBV7-9	TRBJ1-1	13	-
TGTGCCAGCAGCCAGTGGGGGGGGAATTCACCCCTCCACTTT	CASSQWGGNSPLHF	TRBV14	TRBJ1-6	14	-
TGTGCCAGCAGCTCCCACACAGGATCCAGCTATGGCTACACCTTC	CASSSHTGSSYGYTF	TRBV28	TRBJ1-2	15	-
TGCAGCGTTGACGACAATACAGATACGCAGTATTTT	CSVDDNTDTQYF	TRBV29-1	TRBJ2-3	12	-
TGTGCCAGCAGTTACTTTATCAACACCGGGGAGCTGTTTTTT	CASSYFINTGELFF	TRBV6-5	TRBJ2-2	14	-
TGTGCCAGCAGTGTTACAGACAGGGGGAACACTGAAGCTTTCTTT	CASSVTDRGNTEAFF	TRBV6-1	TRBJ1-1	15	TRBD1
TGTGCCAGCAGCTTAAGTTTGACAGGGGAGGAAAAACTGTTTTTT	CASSLSLTGEEKLFF	TRBV7-8	TRBJ1-4	15	TRBD1
TGTGCCAGCAGTGCCCCGGACTGGAATGAGCAGTTCTTC	CASSAPDWNEQFF	TRBV28	TRBJ2-1	13	-
TGTGCCAGTAGACACGGGACAGGGAGATACAATGAGCAGTTCTTC	CASRHGTGRYNEQFF	TRBV19	TRBJ2-1	15	TRBD1
TGTGCCAGCAGCATATTCCGGACAGAGTACGAGCAGTACTTC	CASSIFRTEYEQYF	TRBV5-5	TRBJ2-7	14	-
TGTGCCAGCAGCGTTAACAGAGATTCACCCCTCCACTTT	CASSVNRDSPLHF	TRBV7-9	TRBJ1-6	13	-
TGTGCCAGCAGTTACGGTTTGAGCGACACTGAAGCTTTCTTT	CASSYGLSDTEAFF	TRBV6-5	TRBJ1-1	14	-
TGTGCCAGCAGCTCGGGACAAGAGAATTCACCCCTCCACTTT	CASSSGQENSPLHF	TRBV7-9	TRBJ1-6	14	-
TGTGCCAGCAGCAGAGGCCGGGACAGGGACACAGATACGCAGTATTTT	CASSRGRDRDTDTQYF	TRBV7-2	TRBJ2-3	16	TRBD1
TGTGCCAGTCAAGACAGGGCCTACGAGCAGTACTTC	CASQDRAYEQYF	TRBV19	TRBJ2-7	12	TRBD1
TGTGCCAGCAGCCCACGGGCAGGGCCAACTAATGAAAAACTGTTTTTT	CASSPRAGPTNEKLFF	TRBV11-2	TRBJ1-4	16	-
TGTGCCAGTAGCACAGGCGCCATGGGTCGGACTAATGAAAAACTGTTTTTT	CASSTGAMGRTNEKLFF	TRBV19	TRBJ1-4	17	-
TGTGCCAGCAGTTTACAGGGGGGCCCCTACGAGCAGTACTTC	CASSLQGGPYEQYF	TRBV6-1	TRBJ2-7	14	TRBD1
TGCGCCTGGCGGGGGCGAACCAGGTTTTTT	CAWRGRTRFF	TRBV5-1	TRBJ1-4	10	-
TGTGCCAGCAGACCAGGGGATGTAAGCGGAAACACCATATATTTT	CASRPGDVSGNTIYF	TRBV2	TRBJ1-3	15	-
TGCGCCAGCAGCCCAACGGGGGGGTCCTACAATGAGCAGTTCTTC	CASSPTGGSYNEQFF	TRBV5-1	TRBJ2-1	15	TRBD2
TGTGCCAGCAGTGAAGAGACAGGGGCGGTGAAAGCTTTCTTT	CASSEETGAVKAFF	TRBV2	TRBJ1-1	14	TRBD1
TGTGCCAGCGGCGCCAGGGGACTAGTGGGCACAGATACGCAGTATTTT	CASGARGLVGTDTQYF	TRBV6-6	TRBJ2-3	16	TRBD2
TGTGCCACCAGCATGGGTAGTGCAGCGGGGGACTATGGCTACACCTTC	CATSMGSAAGDYGYTF	TRBV15	TRBJ1-2	16	-
TGCGCCAGCAGCTCGGGGGGGGGCGCGGGCTACGAGCAGTACTTC	CASSSGGGAGYEQYF	TRBV5-1	TRBJ2-7	15	TRBD2
TGTGCCAGCAGTGAAGTAGGCAGGTCCAACACCTTC	CASSEVGRSNTF	TRBV6-1	TRBJ1-2	12	-
TGTGCCAGCAGCGTAGAGTCCTCGGGGTCACCCCTCCACTTT	CASSVESSGSPLHF	TRBV9	TRBJ1-6	14	-
TGTGCCAGCAGACCCGGGGGCGGGGGCACTGAAGCTTTCTTT	CASRPGGGGTEAFF	TRBV25-1	TRBJ1-1	14	-
TGTGCCAGCAGCGGACGGGGGACAGATAATCAGCCCCAGCATTTT	CASSGRGTDNQPQHF	TRBV6-1	TRBJ1-5	15	TRBD1
TGTGCCAGCAACTGGGACAGTGGAAGAGATTCCCAGTACTTC	CASNWDSGRDSQYF	TRBV2	TRBJ2-5	14	TRBD1
TGTGCCAGCAGTTCCGGGACAGGATGGGGCTACACCTTC	CASSSGTGWGYTF	TRBV28	TRBJ1-2	13	TRBD1
TGTGCCAGCAGCTTAGCATTCAGCCAAGAGACCCAGTACTTC	CASSLAFSQETQYF	TRBV11-2	TRBJ2-5	14	-
TGTGCCAGCAGTGCGGACAGGGGGCTGTACAATGAGCAGTTCTTC	CASSADRGLYNEQFF	TRBV6-5	TRBJ2-1	15	TRBD1
TGTGCCAGCAGCTTGGGAGGGGGCGCCACTAACTATGGCTACACCTTC	CASSLGGGATNYGYTF	TRBV5-6	TRBJ1-2	16	TRBD1
TGCGCCAGCAGCCAGACTAGCGGGGGGAAGGCGCAGTATTTT	CASSQTSGGKAQYF	TRBV4-3	TRBJ2-3	14	TRBD2
TGTGCCAGCGAAGAAGCAGGAATGCAGGGGAACACCGGGGAGCTGTTTTTT	CASEEAGMQGNTGELFF	TRBV4-2	TRBJ2-2	17	-
TGTGCCAGCAGTTTGGGGGGGTCGGGGACTGAAGCTTTCTTT	CASSLGGSGTEAFF	TRBV27	TRBJ1-1	14	-
TGTGCCAGCAGCGACCGCCGGGGGGGCACTAATGAAAAACTGTTTTTT	CASSDRRGGTNEKLFF	TRBV7-2	TRBJ1-4	16	-
TGTGCCAGCAGATCAGGTCCTTCACCCCTCCACTTT	CASRSGPSPLHF	TRBV6-1	TRBJ1-6	12	-